Described below is a single T cell receptor beta chain sequence and its context. CDR1 is MDHEN and CDR2 is SYDVKM in the germline V gene. V gave up 5 bases and J gave up 11 bases; unmatched junction bases: 7. The CDR3 loop spans 13 amino acids. Amplification of TCR beta CDR3 regions used RNA as the template. The HTBI primer set drove a first-round RT-PCR of the TCR CDR3. TCRdb redid the calling of the multiplex PCR reads with MiXCR, one entry per CDR3 protein. The table has about 740,000 distinct CDR3 sequences, 14% seen once. The record originates from a study of T cells in Graves' hyperthyroidism and ophthalmopathy.

J is TRBJ1-5 and V is TRBV28; 9 bases agree with TRBD1. The sample was blood. The origin of this receptor is a woman aged 18-30 years with Graves' hyperthyroidism. The CDR3: CASSMTGGRSQHF. The CDR3 DNA reads TGTGCCAGCAGTATGACAGGGGGGAGGTCCCAGCATTTT.